The rows below give T cell receptor beta chains drawn from one sample of a study of cytomegalovirus exposure and HLA in healthy donors. TCRdb's copy holds only in-frame clones and misses some; the assay was immunoSEQ multiplex PCR. The table lists roughly 170,000 clones, 75% to 85% of them singletons. Sequenced sample: PBMCs. These receptors all come from a woman aged 30 to 39 in good health and CMV-seronegative. Each CDR3 is given with its conserved first and last residue. The D gene is left open where the match is weak. Clone size is stated in some rows and not others, as once, few, many or a class when expanded.

NA	TRBJ1-1	NA	TRBV7-2	TGTGCCAGCAGCCCCAACCCGAGCGGAGCTTTCTTT	CASSPNPSGAFF
NA	TRBJ2-5	NA	TRBV20-1	TGCAGTGCGAGGGAGTCGGAGACCCAGTACTTC	CSARESETQYF
NA	TRBJ2-7	NA	TRBV18	TGTGCCAGCTCGCTCACCGGGACTCTGACCTCATACGAGCAGTACTTC	CASSLTGTLTSYEQYF
NA	TRBJ1-4	NA	TRBV6-1	TGTGCCAGCAGTGATCGTGTGGTAGCGACGACTAATGAAAAACTGTTTTTT	CASSDRVVATTNEKLFF
NA	TRBJ2-2	NA	TRBV7-2	TGTGCCAGCAGCAGATCCGGGTCTTCCAACACCGGGGAGCTGTTTTTT	CASSRSGSSNTGELFF
NA	TRBJ1-3	NA	TRBV4-3	TGCGCCAGCAGCCAAGATACCCGGGACTTCTCTGGAAACACCATATATTTT	CASSQDTRDFSGNTIYF
NA	TRBJ1-5	NA	TRBV19	TGTGCCAGTAGTACCTCGACAGGAAGTCATCAGCCCCAGCATTTT	CASSTSTGSHQPQHF
once	TRBJ1-4	TRBD1	TRBV5-1	TGCGCCAGCAGTTTAGGGGGCGCACCCGAAAAACTGTTTTTT	CASSLGGAPEKLFF
NA	TRBJ2-1	TRBD2	TRBV11-2	TGTGCCAGCAGCATACTAGCGGGCGGTGGATGGGGGCAGTTCTTC	CASSILAGGGWGQFF
NA	TRBJ2-2	NA	TRBV7-2	TGTGCCAGCGGCCTAATGGGGGGGGGCCGAACCGGGGAGCTGTTTTTT	CASGLMGGGRTGELFF
NA	TRBJ1-2	NA	TRBV2	TGTGCCAGCAGCGTTGTAGATGGCTACACCTTC	CASSVVDGYTF
NA	TRBJ2-2	TRBD2	TRBV6-7	TGTGCCAGCAGTTACCCCCCCCAGCGGGAGAACACCGGGGAGCTGTTTTTT	CASSYPPQRENTGELFF
NA	TRBJ1-2	NA	TRBV2	TGTGCCAGCACTCCGATAGCTAACTATGGCTACACCTTC	CASTPIANYGYTF
NA	TRBJ1-6	NA	TRBV6-5	TGTGCCAGCTCGTCAGACTATAATTCACCCCTCCACTTT	CASSSDYNSPLHF
NA	TRBJ1-2	NA	TRBV27	TGTGCCAGCAGTTTTACAGGGACTAACTATGGCTACACCTTC	CASSFTGTNYGYTF
NA	TRBJ2-7	NA	TRBV18	TGTGCCAGCTCACCACACGCGTCCTACGAGCAGTACTTC	CASSPHASYEQYF
NA	TRBJ2-6	NA	TRBV15	TGTGCCACCAGCAGCGCCTTAGCGAGTTTGAGCTCTGGGGCCAACGTCCTGACTTTC	CATSSALASLSSGANVLTF